This TCR beta chain comes out of a study of blood T cell repertoires in COVID-19. Study background: Sources were T cells, B-cell-depleted T cells, or PBMCs; the material itself was cDNA or gDNA.

Germline V gene data show CDR1 as MNHEY and CDR2 as SVGAGI. With V trimmed by 2 bases and J by 4 bases, 3 bases remained unmatched. CDR3 length: 14 residues. Original data processing: How many nucleated cells were present was estimated from reference gene primer amplification. Assay used: immunoSEQ multiplex PCR; TCRdb lists only in-frame clones, some missing. V, J and clone size reflect that table, while D and trimming were determined from the DNA. In the table there are approximately 220,000 clones, approximately 80% of which are singletons. This clone has only a few counts. V is TRBV6-5 and J is TRBJ1-1, with 8 positions matching TRBD1. The sequenced sample was peripheral blood. The receptor comes from a woman between 70 and 85 years old with acute or convalescent COVID-19. CDR3 amino acids: CASSYGQGSTEAFF. CDR3 sequence (DNA): TGTGCCAGCAGTTACGGACAGGGAAGCACTGAAGCTTTCTTT.